This entry is about one TCR beta chain. The data were obtained in a study of blood T cell repertoires in COVID-19. Study-level information: PBMCs, B-cell-depleted T cells, or T cells provided the cDNA or gDNA that made up the material.

The cohort comprised adults aged roughly 18 to 95 years residing in approximately 22 US areas. Two negative PCRs, clearance, or symptom resolution had been documented for recovered Cohort 3 donors. The germline gives CDR1 SNHLY, CDR2 FYNNEI. J gave up 3 bases and V 6 bases, and 3 bases lay outside the gene matches. The CDR3 length is 14 residues. The authors' processing: Amplification with reference gene primers provided the estimates of nucleated cell counts. Using immunoSEQ multiplex PCR, the repertoire was profiled, and TCRdb retains in-frame clones only, with some absent. V, J and clone size are taken as reported in that table, and D and trimming were inferred from the DNA itself. The sample shows some 330,000 clones, around 83% of them seen only once.

This sequence joins TRBV2 and TRBJ1-2, with 11 bases fitting TRBD1. This TCR was sampled from a woman aged 45-60 years who had recovered from COVID-19. The sample was PBMCs or T cells enriched from blood (not recorded which). The CDR3 is CASRGQGEDYGYTF. The CDR3 nucleotides read TGTGCCAGCAGGGGACAGGGGGAGGACTATGGCTACACCTTC.